This T cell receptor beta chain appears in the sequencing data of a study of identifying expanded T cells in peripheral blood. To note about this clone: No antigen is known for it.

Overall study findings and caveats: Differentially abundant clones: around 1.2 between replicates, around 16 at 2 to 3 weeks, 19 to 20 at four. Variance in clone template counts between two-week samples significantly increased with total template count across all healthy donors.

This CDR3 has 16 amino acids. The germline V gene encodes CDR1 SGHTA and CDR2 FQGTGA. Trimming removed 1 base from V and 4 bases from J, with 13 bases in between. Healthy donors had no documented immune events, such as infections, while sampled. TCRdb's copy holds only in-frame clones and misses some; the assay was immunoSEQ multiplex PCR. The repertoire has roughly 100,000 clones, approximately 88% of them found once; the top ten carry 13% to 15%. The sample was blood. This TCR derives from a person between 18 and 69 years old in good health. J is TRBJ2-2 and V is TRBV7-3; the D is unclear. The CDR3 DNA is TGTGCCAGCAGCTTAATGGTGCTTGGCGCCACCGGGGAGCTGTTTTTT. Residues: CASSLMVLGATGELFF.